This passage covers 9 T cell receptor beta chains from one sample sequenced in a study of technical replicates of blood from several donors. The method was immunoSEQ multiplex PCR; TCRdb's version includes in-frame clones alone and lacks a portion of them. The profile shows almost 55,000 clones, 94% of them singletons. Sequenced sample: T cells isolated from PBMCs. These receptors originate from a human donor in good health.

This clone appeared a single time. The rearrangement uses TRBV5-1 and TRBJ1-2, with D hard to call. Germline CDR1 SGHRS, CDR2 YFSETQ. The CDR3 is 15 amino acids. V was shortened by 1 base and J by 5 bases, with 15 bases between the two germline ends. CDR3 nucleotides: TGCGCCAGCAGCTTGACGCTGTGGCGGGGTTATGGCTACACCTTC. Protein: CASSLTLWRGYGYTF.

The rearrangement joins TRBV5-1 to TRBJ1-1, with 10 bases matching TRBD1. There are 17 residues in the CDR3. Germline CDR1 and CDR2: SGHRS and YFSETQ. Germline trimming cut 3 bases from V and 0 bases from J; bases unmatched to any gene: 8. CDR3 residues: CASSWKGQGQLNTEAFF. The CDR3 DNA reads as TGCGCCAGCAGCTGGAAGGGACAGGGGCAGTTGAACACTGAAGCTTTCTTT.

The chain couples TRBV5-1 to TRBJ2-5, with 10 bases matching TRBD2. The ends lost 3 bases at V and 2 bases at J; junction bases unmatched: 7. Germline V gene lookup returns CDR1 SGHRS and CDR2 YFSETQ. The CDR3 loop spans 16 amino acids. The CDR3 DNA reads TGCGCCAGCAGCTCAAAGCGGGAGGGGTTGCAAGAGACCCAGTACTTC. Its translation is CASSSKREGLQETQYF.

This CDR3 reads CASSLAGGPYNEQFF. The CDR3 region has the DNA TGTGCCAGCAGTCTAGCGGGGGGACCCTACAATGAGCAGTTCTTC. The V gene is TRBV6-5, the J gene TRBJ2-1, with 11 bases lining up with TRBD2. Germline V gene sequence: CDR1 MNHEY, CDR2 SVGAGI. This CDR3 comprises 15 residues. Trimming removed 5 bases from V and 2 bases from J; junction bases left unmatched: 2.

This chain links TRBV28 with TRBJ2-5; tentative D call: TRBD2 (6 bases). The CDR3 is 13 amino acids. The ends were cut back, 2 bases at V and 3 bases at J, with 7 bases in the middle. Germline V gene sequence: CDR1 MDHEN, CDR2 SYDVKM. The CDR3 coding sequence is TGTGCCAGCAGTTTAGGCGGGGAAGAGACCCAGTACTTC. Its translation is CASSLGGEETQYF.

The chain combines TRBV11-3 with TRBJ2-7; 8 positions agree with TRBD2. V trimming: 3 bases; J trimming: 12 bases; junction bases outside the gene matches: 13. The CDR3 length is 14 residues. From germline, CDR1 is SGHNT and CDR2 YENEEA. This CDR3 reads CASSFPGGIFSPYF. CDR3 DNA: TGTGCCAGCAGCTTCCCGGGGGGGATATTTTCGCCGTACTTC.

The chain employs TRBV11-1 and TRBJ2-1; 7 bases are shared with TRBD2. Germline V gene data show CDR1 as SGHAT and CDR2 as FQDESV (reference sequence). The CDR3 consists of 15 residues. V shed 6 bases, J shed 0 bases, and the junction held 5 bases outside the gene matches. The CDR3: CASSWGGSSYNEQFF. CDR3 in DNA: TGTGCCAGCAGTTGGGGGGGTAGCTCCTACAATGAGCAGTTCTTC.

The CDR3 nucleotides are TGTGCCAGCAGCGTAGCCCTTCCGAGCTCTGGAAACACCATATATTTT. Translating gives CASSVALPSSGNTIYF. The chain has TRBV9 and TRBJ1-3, with D uncertain. Germline-derived CDR1 and CDR2 are SGDLS and YYNGEE. Between the trimmed V and J ends, which lost 0 bases and 0 bases, there was a span of 10 bases. The CDR3 contains 16 residues.

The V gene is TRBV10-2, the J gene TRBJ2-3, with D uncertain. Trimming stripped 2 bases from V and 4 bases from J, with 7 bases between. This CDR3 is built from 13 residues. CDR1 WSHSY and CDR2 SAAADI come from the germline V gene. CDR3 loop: CASSELSSDTQYF. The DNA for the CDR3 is TGCGCCAGCAGTGAGCTTTCCTCAGATACGCAGTATTTT.